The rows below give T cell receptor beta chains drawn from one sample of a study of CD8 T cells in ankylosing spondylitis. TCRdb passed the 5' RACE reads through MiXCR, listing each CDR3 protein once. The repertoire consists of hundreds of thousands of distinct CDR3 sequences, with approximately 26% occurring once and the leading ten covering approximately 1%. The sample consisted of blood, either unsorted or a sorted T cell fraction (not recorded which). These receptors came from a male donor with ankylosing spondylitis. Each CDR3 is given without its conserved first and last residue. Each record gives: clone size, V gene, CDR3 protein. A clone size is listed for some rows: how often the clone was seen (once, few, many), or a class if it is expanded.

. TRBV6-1 ASSETADSYNEQF
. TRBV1 TSSQDIGRGMNTEAF
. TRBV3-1 ASGGLGGPL
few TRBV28 ASSFGGFGEETQY
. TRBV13 ASSFRLAGVNGELF
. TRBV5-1 ASSPTTETYEQY
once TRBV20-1 TARIAGGGHEQY
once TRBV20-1 CAPRSAGGFYNEQF
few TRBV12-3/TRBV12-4 ASSLDGWRDYGYT
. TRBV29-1 SAPLAGSETQY
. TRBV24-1 ATSEDGTREKLF
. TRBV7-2 ASSRLNSYEQY
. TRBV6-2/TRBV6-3 ASSYLGRGGQGADGNTIY
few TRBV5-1 ASSLTSGRFGELF
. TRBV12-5 ASLSWDETQY
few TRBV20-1 SARWRDQETQY
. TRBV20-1 SAFGIRETQY
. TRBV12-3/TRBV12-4 ASSREGLYNSPLH
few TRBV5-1 ASSLGDSPETQY
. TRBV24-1 ATGAKAGGDGEQF
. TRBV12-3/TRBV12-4 ASSFVGQAASAF
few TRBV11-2 ASSLVRGENIQY
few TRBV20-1 SAIRETGGAYGEQF
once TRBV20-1 SAIAGGDDNEQF
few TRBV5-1 ASSLAASYEQY
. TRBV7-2 ASSPRLAGAQEQF
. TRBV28 ASRADRPNTEAF
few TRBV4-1 ASSPFGLQGNYGYT
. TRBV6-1 ASSLHLATGELF
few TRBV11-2 ASSLDVGPSGHY
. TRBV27 ASRPGGTNDNEQF
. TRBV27 ASSRSGFNEKLF
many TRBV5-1 ASSYTGAFTDTQY
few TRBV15 ATSRVEGNRAKNIQY
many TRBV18 ASSPLQGARNEQF
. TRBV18 ASSRIADTQY
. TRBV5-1 ASSSGTFSTDTQY
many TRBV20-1 SASKGRDQPQH
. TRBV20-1 SALADSSYNEQF
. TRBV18 ASSPPGQGAQGYT
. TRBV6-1 ASRGLAGESSYNEQF
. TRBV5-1 ASSLLTSGSHNEQF
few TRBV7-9 ASSFGRPGTDTQY
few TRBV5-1 ASSLSGTAYNEQF
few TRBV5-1 ASSLGGSYNSPLH
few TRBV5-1 ASSLGQGIEKLF
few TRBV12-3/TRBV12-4 ASSPPSWSLNGYT
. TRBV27 ASSLGANRGGDEQF
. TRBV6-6 ASSSDRVEGYT
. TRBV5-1 ASSWDPGSVQF
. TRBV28 ASSLPPGLTFYGYT